The entry below describes one T cell receptor beta chain. As yet, its antigen is unknown. One end of the junction fails to match germline, which may point to a read error. The data derive from a study of CD8 T cell repertoires and HIV-1 epitope variants. Study information: Twenty-five autologous and known Gag and Nef epitope variant peptides each stimulated T cells separately. T cells were cultured for 9 to 10 days with cytokines added on days 3 and 7.

CDR1 is SGHRS, CDR2 YFSETQ, per germline. The CDR3 sequence is 15 residues long. The protocol was immunoSEQ multiplex PCR, while the TCRdb copy is restricted to in-frame clones and leaves out a portion. The sample includes around 4,100 clones, approximately 70% seen only once; the top ten take around 45%. The chain has TRBV5-1 and TRBJ1-2; 11 nucleotides agree with TRBD1. The specimen sequenced was cultured CD8+ T cells derived from PBMCs. This clonotype was obtained from a male donor with HIV. The CDR3 sequence: CASSPGQGVDYGYTF. In nucleotides, the CDR3 is TGTGCCAGCAGCCCGGGACAGGGGGTCGACTATGGCTACACCTTC.